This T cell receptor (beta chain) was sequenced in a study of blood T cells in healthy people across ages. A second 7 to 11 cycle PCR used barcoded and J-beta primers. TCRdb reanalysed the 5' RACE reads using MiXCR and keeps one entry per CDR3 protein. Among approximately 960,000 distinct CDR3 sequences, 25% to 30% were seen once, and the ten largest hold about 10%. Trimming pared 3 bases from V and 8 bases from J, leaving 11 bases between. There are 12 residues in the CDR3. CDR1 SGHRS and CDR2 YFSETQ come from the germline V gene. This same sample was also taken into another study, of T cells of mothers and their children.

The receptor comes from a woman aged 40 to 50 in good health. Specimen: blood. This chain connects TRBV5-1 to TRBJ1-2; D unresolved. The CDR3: CASSSSQKGYTF. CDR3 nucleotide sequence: TGCGCCAGCAGCTCGAGCCAGAAGGGCTACACCTTC. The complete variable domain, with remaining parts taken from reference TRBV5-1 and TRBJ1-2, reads KAGVTQTPRYLIKTRGQQVTLSCSPISGHRSVSWYQQTPGQGLQFLFEYFSETQRNKGNFPGRFSGRQFSNSRSEMNVSTLELGDSALYLCASSSSQKGYTFGSGTRLTVV.